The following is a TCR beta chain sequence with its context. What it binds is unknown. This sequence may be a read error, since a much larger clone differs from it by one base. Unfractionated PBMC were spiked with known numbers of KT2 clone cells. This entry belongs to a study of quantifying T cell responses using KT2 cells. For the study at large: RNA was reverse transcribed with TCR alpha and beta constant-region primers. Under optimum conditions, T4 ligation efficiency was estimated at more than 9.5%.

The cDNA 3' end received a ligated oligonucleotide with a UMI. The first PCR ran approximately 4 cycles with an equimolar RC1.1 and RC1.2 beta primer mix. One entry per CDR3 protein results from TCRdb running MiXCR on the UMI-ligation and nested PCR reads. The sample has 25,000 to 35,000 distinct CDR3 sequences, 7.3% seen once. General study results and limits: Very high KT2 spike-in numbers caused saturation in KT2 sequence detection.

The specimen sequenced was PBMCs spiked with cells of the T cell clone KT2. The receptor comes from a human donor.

CDR3 region: CSARDLNRSDTQYF. The CDR3 nucleotides are TGCAGTGCTAGAGATCTCAACAGATCAGATACGCAGTATTTT. J is TRBJ2-3 and V is TRBV20-1; D gene unclear. V lost 0 bases and J lost 4, with 11 bases in between. There are 14 residues in the CDR3. Germline CDR1 DFQATT, CDR2 SNEGSKA (reference sequence).